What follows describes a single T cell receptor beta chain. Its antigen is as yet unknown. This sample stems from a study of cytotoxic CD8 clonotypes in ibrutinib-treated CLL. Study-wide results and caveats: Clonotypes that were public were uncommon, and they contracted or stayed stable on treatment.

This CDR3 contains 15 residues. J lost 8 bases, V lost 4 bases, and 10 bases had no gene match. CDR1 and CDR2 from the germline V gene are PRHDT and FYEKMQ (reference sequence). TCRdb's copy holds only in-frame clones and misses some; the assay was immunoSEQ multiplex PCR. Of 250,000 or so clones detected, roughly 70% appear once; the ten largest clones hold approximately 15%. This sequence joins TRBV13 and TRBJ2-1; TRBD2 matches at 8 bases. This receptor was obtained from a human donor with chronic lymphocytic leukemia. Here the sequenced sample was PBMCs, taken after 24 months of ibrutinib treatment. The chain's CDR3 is CASSSQRGREDEQFF. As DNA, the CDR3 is TGTGCCAGCAGCTCCCAGCGGGGGAGGGAGGATGAGCAGTTCTTC.